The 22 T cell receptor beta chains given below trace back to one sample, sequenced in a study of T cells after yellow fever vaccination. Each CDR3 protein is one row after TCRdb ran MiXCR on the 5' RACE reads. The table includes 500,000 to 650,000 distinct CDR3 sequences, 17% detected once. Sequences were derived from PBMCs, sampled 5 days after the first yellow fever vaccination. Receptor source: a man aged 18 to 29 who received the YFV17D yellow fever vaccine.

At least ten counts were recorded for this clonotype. CDR3 region: CASSTTGGGSLGTGELFF. In DNA, the CDR3 is TGTGCCAGCAGCACAACCGGTGGAGGGAGCCTGGGGACCGGGGAGCTGTTTTTT. The chain recombines TRBV7-6 with TRBJ2-2; D perhaps matches TRBD2 (6 bases). The CDR3 loop spans 18 amino acids. The V gene lost 5 bases and the J gene lost 5 bases, with 24 bases spanning the gap. Looked up from germline, CDR1 is SGHVS and CDR2 is FNYEAQ.

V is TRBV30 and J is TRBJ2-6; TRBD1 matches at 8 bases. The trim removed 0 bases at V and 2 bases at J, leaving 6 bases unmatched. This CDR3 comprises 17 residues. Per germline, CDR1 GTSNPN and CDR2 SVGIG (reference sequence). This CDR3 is CAWSVLRGRTGANVLTF. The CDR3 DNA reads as TGTGCCTGGAGTGTACTCAGGGGGCGCACTGGGGCCAACGTCCTGACTTTC.

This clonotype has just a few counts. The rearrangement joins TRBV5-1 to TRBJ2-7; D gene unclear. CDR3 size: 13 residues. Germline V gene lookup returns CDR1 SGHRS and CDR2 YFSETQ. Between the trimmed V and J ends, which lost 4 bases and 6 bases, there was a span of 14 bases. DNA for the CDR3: TGCGCCAGCAGCGCCTCGGCGCCCGGCGAGCAGTACTTC. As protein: CASSASAPGEQYF.

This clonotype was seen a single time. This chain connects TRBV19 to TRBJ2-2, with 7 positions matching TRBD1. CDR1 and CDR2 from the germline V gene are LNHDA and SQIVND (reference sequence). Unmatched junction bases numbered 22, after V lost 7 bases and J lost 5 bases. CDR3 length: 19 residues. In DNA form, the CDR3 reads TGTGCCAGTACCGTTTTTTTGGGACAGCCTAACCGAAGGACCGGGGAGCTGTTTTTT. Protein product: CASTVFLGQPNRRTGELFF. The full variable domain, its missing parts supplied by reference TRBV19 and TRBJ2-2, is DGGITQSPKYLFRKEGQNVTLSCEQNLNHDAMYWYRQDPGQGLRLIYYSQIVNDFQKGDIAEGYSVSREKKESFPLTVTSAQKNPTAFYLCASTVFLGQPNRRTGELFFGEGSRLTVL.

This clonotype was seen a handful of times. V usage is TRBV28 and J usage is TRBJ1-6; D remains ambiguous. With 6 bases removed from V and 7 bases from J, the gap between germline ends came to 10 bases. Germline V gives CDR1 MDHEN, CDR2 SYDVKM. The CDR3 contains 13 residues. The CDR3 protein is CASSRTANSPLHF. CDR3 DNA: TGTGCCAGCAGCAGGACTGCAAATTCACCCCTCCACTTT.

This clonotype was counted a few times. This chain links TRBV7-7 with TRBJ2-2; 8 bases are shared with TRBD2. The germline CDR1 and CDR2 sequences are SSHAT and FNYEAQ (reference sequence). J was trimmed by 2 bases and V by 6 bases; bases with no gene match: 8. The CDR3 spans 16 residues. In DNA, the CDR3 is TGTGCCAGCAGTTTCCGGACTAGCCCAAACACCGGGGAGCTGTTTTTT. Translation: CASSFRTSPNTGELFF.

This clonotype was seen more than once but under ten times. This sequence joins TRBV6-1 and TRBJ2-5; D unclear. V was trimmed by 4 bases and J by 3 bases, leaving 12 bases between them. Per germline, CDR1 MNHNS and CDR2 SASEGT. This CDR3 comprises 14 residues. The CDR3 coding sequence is TGTGCCAGCAGTGGGTTTGACTTCGAAGAGACCCAGTACTTC. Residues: CASSGFDFEETQYF.

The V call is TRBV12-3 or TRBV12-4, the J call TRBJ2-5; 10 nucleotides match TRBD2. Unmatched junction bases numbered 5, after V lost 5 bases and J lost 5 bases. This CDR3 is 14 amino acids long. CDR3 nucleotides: TGTGCCAGCAGTAAGCGGGGGGGCCCGGAGACCCAGTACTTC. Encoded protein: CASSKRGGPETQYF.

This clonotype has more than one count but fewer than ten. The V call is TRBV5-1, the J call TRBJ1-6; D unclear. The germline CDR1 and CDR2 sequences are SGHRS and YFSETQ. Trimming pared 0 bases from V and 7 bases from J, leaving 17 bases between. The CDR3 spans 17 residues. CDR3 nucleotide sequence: TGCGCCAGCAGCTTGGGGAGTGGGAGCCTTGCAAATTCACCCCTCCACTTT. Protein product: CASSLGSGSLANSPLHF.

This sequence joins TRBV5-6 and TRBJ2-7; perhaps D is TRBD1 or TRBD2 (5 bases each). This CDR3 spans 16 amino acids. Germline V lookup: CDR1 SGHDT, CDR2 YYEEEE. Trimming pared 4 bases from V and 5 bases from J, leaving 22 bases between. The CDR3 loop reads CASSGGRDRRINEQYF. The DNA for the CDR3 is TGTGCCAGCAGCGGCGGCCGGGACCGGCGAATCAACGAGCAGTACTTC.

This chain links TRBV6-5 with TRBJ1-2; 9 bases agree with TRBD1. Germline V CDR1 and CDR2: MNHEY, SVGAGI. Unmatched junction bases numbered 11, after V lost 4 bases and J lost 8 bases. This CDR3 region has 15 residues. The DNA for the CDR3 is TGTGCCAGCAGTTCCAACTTACAGGGGGCGCGAGGCTACACCTTC. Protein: CASSSNLQGARGYTF.

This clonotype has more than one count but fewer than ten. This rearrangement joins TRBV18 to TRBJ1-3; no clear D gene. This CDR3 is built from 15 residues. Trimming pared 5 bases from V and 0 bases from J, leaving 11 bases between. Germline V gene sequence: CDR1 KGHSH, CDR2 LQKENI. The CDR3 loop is CASSMSGRSGNTIYF. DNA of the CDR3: TGTGCCAGCTCAATGTCGGGCCGCTCTGGAAACACCATATATTTT.

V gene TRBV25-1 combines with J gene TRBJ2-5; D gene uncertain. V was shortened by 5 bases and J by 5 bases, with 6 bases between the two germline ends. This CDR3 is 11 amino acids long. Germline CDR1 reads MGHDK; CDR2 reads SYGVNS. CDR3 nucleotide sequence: TGTGCCAGCAGTTGGTTGGAGACCCAGTACTTC. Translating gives CASSWLETQYF.

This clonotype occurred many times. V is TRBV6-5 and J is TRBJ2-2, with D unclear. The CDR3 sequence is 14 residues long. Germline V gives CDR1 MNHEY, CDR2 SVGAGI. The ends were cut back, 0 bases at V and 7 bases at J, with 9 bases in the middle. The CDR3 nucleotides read TGTGCCAGCAGTTACTCTGGGGTGGTCGGGGAGCTGTTTTTT. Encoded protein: CASSYSGVVGELFF.

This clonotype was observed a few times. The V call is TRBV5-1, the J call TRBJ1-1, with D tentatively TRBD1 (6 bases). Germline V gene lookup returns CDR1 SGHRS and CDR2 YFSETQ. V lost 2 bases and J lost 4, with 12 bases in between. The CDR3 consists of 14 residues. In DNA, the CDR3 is TGCGCCAGCAGCTTTGAAGGGGGGGCCACTGAAGCTTTCTTT. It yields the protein CASSFEGGATEAFF. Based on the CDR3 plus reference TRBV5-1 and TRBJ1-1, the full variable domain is KAGVTQTPRYLIKTRGQQVTLSCSPISGHRSVSWYQQTPGQGLQFLFEYFSETQRNKGNFPGRFSGRQFSNSRSEMNVSTLELGDSALYLCASSFEGGATEAFFGQGTRLTVV.

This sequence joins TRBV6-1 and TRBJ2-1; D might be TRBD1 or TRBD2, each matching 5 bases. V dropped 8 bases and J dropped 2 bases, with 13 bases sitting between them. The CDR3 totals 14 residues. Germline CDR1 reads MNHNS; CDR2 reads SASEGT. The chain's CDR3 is CASARDAAYNEQFF. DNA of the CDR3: TGTGCCAGCGCCCGGGACGCCGCCTACAATGAGCAGTTCTTC.

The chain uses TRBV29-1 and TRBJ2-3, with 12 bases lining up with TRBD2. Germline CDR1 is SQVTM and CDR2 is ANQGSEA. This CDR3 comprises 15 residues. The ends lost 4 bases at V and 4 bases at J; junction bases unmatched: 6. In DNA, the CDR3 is TGCAGCGTTGGTCTAGCGGGGGGGATATCAGATACGCAGTATTTT. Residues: CSVGLAGGISDTQYF.

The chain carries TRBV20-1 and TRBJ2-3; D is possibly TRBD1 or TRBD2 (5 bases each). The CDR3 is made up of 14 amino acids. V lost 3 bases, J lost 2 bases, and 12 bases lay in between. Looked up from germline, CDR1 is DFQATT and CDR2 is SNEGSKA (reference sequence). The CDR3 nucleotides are TGCAGTGCTAGCGGCCTGGGGGACACAGATACGCAGTATTTT. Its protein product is CSASGLGDTDTQYF.

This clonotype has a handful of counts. CDR3: CASSQEPGDFDEQYV. DNA of the CDR3: TGCGCCAGCAGCCAAGAACCCGGGGATTTCGACGAGCAGTACGTC. This rearrangement joins TRBV4-1 to TRBJ2-7; possible D gene TRBD2, 5 bases. The CDR3 is 15 amino acids. Germline CDR1 is MGHRA and CDR2 is YSYEKL. Trimming removed 0 bases at V and 5 bases at J, with 14 bases between.

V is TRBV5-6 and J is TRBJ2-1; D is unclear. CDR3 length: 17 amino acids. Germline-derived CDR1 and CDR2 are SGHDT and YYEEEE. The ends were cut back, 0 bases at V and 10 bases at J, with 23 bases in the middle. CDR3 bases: TGTGCCAGCAGCTTGGCCGATAATAGAGTATACCCTTGGGAGCAGTTCTTC. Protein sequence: CASSLADNRVYPWEQFF.

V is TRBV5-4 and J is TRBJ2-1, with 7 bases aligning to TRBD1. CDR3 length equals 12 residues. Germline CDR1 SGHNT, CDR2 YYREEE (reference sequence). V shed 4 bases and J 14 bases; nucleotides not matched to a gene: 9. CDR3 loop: CASSPPQGVKFF. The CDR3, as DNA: TGTGCCAGCAGCCCCCCCCAGGGGGTAAAGTTCTTC.

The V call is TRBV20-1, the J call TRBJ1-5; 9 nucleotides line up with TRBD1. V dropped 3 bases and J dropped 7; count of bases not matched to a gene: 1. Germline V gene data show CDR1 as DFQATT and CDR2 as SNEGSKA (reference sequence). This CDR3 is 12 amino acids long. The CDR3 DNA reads TGCAGTGCTAGGGGGACAGGGCAGCCCCAGCATTTT. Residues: CSARGTGQPQHF.